This T cell receptor (beta chain) was obtained from a study of T cells in Graves' hyperthyroidism and ophthalmopathy. Study results and limitations: Most thyroid clonotypes expanded above 0.001 appeared in blood too. A model of 13 V-J features distinguished ophthalmopathy from stable hyperthyroidism.

CDR1 is GTSNPN, CDR2 SVGIG, per germline (reference sequence). This CDR3 has 13 amino acids. Trimming left V 3 bases short and J 0 bases short, with 9 bases between. Turning to this clonotype: The antigen remains undetermined.

TCR beta CDR3 sequences were amplified from RNA transcripts. The primer set for the first-round RT-PCR of the TCR CDR3 was HTBI. TCRdb reanalysed the multiplex PCR reads using MiXCR and keeps one entry per CDR3 protein. The profile shows approximately 260,000 distinct CDR3 sequences, approximately 14% of them singletons. The receptor's source is a woman aged 45-60 years with Graves' hyperthyroidism that later progressed to Graves' ophthalmopathy. This chain links TRBV30 with TRBJ2-7; D is possibly TRBD2 (6 bases). Sequenced sample: blood. CDR3 in amino acids: CAWRGTDSYEQYF. Written as DNA, the CDR3 is TGTGCCTGGAGAGGGACTGACTCCTACGAGCAGTACTTC.